The T cell receptor (beta chain) described here comes from a study of T cell changes during pregnancy in multiple sclerosis. Trimming cost V 7 bases and J 6 bases; bases outside gene matches: 17. Germline CDR1 and CDR2: SNHLY and FYNNEI. The CDR3 is 17 amino acids. TCRdb's table, derived via immunoSEQ multiplex PCR, lists solely in-frame clones and lacks some. Of about 42,000 clones listed, around 90% are singletons. This clone was detected only once. The receptor was derived from a female donor with multiple sclerosis, enrolled in a pregnancy study. The material sequenced was CD4+ T cells from peripheral blood mononuclear cells, taken in the second trimester of pregnancy. The chain recombines TRBV2 with TRBJ2-7; 11 bases agree with TRBD2. CDR3 loop: CASTTLAGGLWSGEQYF. The CDR3 DNA reads TGTGCCAGCACCACCCTAGCGGGAGGCCTGTGGAGTGGCGAGCAGTACTTC. The full variable domain, rest sourced from reference TRBV2 and TRBJ2-7, is EPEVTQTPSHQVTQMGQEVILRCVPISNHLYFYWYRQILGQKVEFLVSFYNNEISEKSEIFDDQFSVERPDGSNFTLKIRSTKLEDSAMYFCASTTLAGGLWSGEQYFGPGTRLTVT.